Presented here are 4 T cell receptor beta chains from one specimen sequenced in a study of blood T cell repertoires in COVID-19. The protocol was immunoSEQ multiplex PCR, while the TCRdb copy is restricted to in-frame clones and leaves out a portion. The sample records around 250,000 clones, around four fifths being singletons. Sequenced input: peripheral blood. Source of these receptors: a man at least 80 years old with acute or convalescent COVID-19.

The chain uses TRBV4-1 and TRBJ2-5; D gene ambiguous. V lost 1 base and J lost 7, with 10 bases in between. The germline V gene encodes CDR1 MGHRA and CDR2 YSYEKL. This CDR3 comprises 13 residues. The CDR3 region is CASSQGLPGTQYF. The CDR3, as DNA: TGCGCCAGCAGCCAAGGCCTACCGGGGACCCAGTACTTC.

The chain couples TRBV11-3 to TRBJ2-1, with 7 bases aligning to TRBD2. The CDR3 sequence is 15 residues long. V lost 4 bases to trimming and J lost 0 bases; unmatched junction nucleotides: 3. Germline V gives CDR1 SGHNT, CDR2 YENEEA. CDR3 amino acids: CASSSGGGSYNEQFF. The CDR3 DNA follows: TGTGCCAGCAGCTCAGGCGGGGGCTCCTACAATGAGCAGTTCTTC.

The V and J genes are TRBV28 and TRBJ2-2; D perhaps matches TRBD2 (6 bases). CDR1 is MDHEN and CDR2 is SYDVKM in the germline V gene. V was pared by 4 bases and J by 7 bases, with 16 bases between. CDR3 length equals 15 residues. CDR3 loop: CASSSPTRGGGELFF. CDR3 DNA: TGTGCCAGCAGTTCCCCCACGCGGGGTGGCGGGGAGCTGTTTTTT.

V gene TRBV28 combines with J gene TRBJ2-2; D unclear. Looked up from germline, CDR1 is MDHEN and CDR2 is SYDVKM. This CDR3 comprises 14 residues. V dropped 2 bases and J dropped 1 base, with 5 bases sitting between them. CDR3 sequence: CASSLHGNTGELFF. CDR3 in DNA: TGTGCCAGCAGTTTACACGGGAACACCGGGGAGCTGTTTTTT.